A single sample gave rise to the 27 T cell receptor beta chains below, sequenced in a study of cytomegalovirus exposure and HLA in healthy donors. Use of 60 Vbeta and 13 Jbeta primers characterized the PCR. Libraries were prepared by immunoSEQ multiplex PCR; TCRdb keeps only in-frame clonotypes and omits some of them. Found here are tens of thousands of clones; the top ten clones hold 3% to 4%. Material for sequencing was PBMCs. The receptor source for this set is a man in his late teens or twenties in good health and CMV-seropositive.

This sequence joins TRBV10-3 and TRBJ2-1; 7 nucleotides line up with TRBD2. CDR1 is ENHRY and CDR2 is SYGVKD in the germline V gene. Losses at the gene ends were 6 bases for V and 4 bases for J; bases not matched to a gene: 12. This CDR3 has 16 residues. This chain's CDR3 is CAIRPIAGVLYNEQFF. In DNA, the CDR3 is TGTGCCATCAGGCCCATTGCGGGAGTGTTGTACAATGAGCAGTTCTTC.

This chain uses TRBV5-1 with TRBJ2-2; 8 nucleotides agree with TRBD2. Trimming cost V 9 bases and J 7 bases; bases outside gene matches: 14. CDR3 length equals 15 residues. The V gene's germline CDR1 is SGHRS and CDR2 YFSETQ. The CDR3 loop reads CATSQEAGAHGELFF. CDR3 DNA sequence: TGCGCCACCTCACAGGAAGCGGGGGCCCACGGGGAGCTGTTTTTT.

The chain is built from TRBV5-6 and TRBJ2-7; no definite D call. V gave up 4 bases and J gave up 6 bases, with 11 bases separating them. Germline loops: CDR1 SGHDT, CDR2 YYEEEE. The CDR3 sequence is 12 residues long. The chain's CDR3 is CASSRRPGEQYF. CDR3 nucleotides: TGTGCCAGCAGCCGACGGCCGGGCGAGCAGTACTTC.

J is TRBJ1-1 and V is TRBV5-6; 8 bases are shared with TRBD1. This CDR3 contains 15 residues. V lost 4 bases, J lost 3 bases, and 8 bases stayed unmatched. Germline V gene data show CDR1 as SGHDT and CDR2 as YYEEEE. The CDR3 DNA is TGTGCCAGCAGCCCGATGGACAGGGAGGACACTGAAGCTTTCTTT. Amino acid sequence: CASSPMDREDTEAFF.

This chain connects TRBV9 to TRBJ1-2; D is uncertain. CDR1 is SGDLS, CDR2 YYNGEE, per germline. Trimming removed 0 bases at V and 6 bases at J, with 12 bases between. There are 14 residues in the CDR3. As DNA, the CDR3 is TGTGCCAGCAGCGTAGATCTGGGCAGTCATGGCTACACCTTC. As protein: CASSVDLGSHGYTF.

The chain carries TRBV20-1 and TRBJ2-5, with D possibly matching TRBD2 (5 bases). The ends were cut back, 6 bases at V and 4 bases at J, with 9 bases in the middle. The CDR3 contains 11 residues. CDR1 DFQATT and CDR2 SNEGSKA come from the germline V gene (reference sequence). The CDR3 nucleotides read TGCAGTGCCGTAGGAGGAGAGACCCAGTACTTC. It codes for CSAVGGETQYF.

This chain joins TRBV6-1 and TRBJ1-5; perhaps TRBD1 as D (6 bases). Germline CDR1 MNHNS, CDR2 SASEGT. The V and J ends lost 7 bases and 3 bases respectively, with 13 bases between them. This CDR3 has 14 amino acids. CDR3 in DNA: TGTGCCAGCACCTCAACAGGGACCAATCAGCCCCAGCATTTT. Translation: CASTSTGTNQPQHF.

This chain uses TRBV4-1 with TRBJ2-5; TRBD1 might be the D (6 bases). Germline-derived CDR1 and CDR2 are MGHRA and YSYEKL. CDR3 size: 16 residues. With 1 base removed from V and 0 bases from J, the gap between germline ends came to 12 bases. The DNA for the CDR3 is TGCGCCAGCAGCCAAGTCGGACAGCAGTACCAAGAGACCCAGTACTTC. Encoded protein: CASSQVGQQYQETQYF.

The gene calls are TRBV5-1 and TRBJ1-1, with 7 positions matching TRBD1. Germline V gene data show CDR1 as SGHRS and CDR2 as YFSETQ. The CDR3 length is 16 residues. This CDR3 is CATHRTGYRMNTEAFF. In DNA form, the CDR3 reads TGCGCAACTCATAGGACAGGATATAGAATGAACACTGAAGCTTTCTTT.

V gene TRBV7-8 combines with J gene TRBJ2-7; 11 nucleotides align to TRBD2. This CDR3 has 16 amino acids. Germline V gene data show CDR1 as SGHVS and CDR2 as FQNEAQ. The V segment lost 5 bases and the J segment 5 bases; nucleotides outside the gene matches: 11. CDR3 loop: CASSPTKTSGIHEQYF. The CDR3 bases are TGTGCCAGCAGCCCTACTAAGACTAGCGGGATCCACGAGCAGTACTTC.

V is TRBV19 and J is TRBJ2-5, with 10 bases fitting TRBD2. This CDR3 spans 16 amino acids. Germline CDR1 reads LNHDA; CDR2 reads SQIVND (reference sequence). Trimming took 4 bases from V and 0 from J; bases not matched to a gene: 5. The CDR3 DNA reads TGTGCCAGTAGTACGATAGCGGGGGGTTACCAAGAGACCCAGTACTTC. It translates to CASSTIAGGYQETQYF. Using reference TRBV19 and TRBJ2-5 for the parts outside the CDR3, the full variable domain is DGGITQSPKYLFRKEGQNVTLSCEQNLNHDAMYWYRQDPGQGLRLIYYSQIVNDFQKGDIAEGYSVSREKKESFPLTVTSAQKNPTAFYLCASSTIAGGYQETQYFGPGTRLLVL.

The V call is TRBV5-1, the J call TRBJ1-3; no clear D gene. V was pared by 3 bases and J by 0 bases, with 13 bases between. CDR1 is SGHRS, CDR2 YFSETQ, per germline. This CDR3 region has 16 residues. The CDR3 is CASSSVQASSGNTIYF. Written as DNA, the CDR3 is TGCGCCAGCAGCTCGGTCCAGGCAAGCTCTGGAAACACCATATATTTT.

This sequence joins TRBV5-1 and TRBJ1-1; no reliable D call. CDR1 and CDR2 (germline): SGHRS, YFSETQ. V lost 1 base to trimming and J lost 4 bases, with 11 bases between them. The CDR3 totals 14 residues. Written as DNA, the CDR3 is TGCGCCAGCAGCTTGCAGTGGGGAGGCACTGAAGCTTTCTTT. It is translated as CASSLQWGGTEAFF.

The rearrangement links TRBV18 to TRBJ1-1; TRBD1 matches at 8 bases. Germline assignment: CDR1 KGHSH and CDR2 LQKENI. V gave up 3 bases and J gave up 3 bases; unmatched junction bases: 0. The length of the CDR3 is 13 residues. In DNA, the CDR3 is TGTGCCAGCTCACCGACAGGGGACACTGAAGCTTTCTTT. Its translation is CASSPTGDTEAFF.

The rearrangement uses TRBV9 and TRBJ2-6; tentatively, D is TRBD2 (7 bases). CDR3 size: 18 residues. Trimming removed 0 bases from V and 0 bases from J, with 13 bases in between. Germline V gene lookup returns CDR1 SGDLS and CDR2 YYNGEE. CDR3 sequence reads: CASSVVGGLPSGANVLTF. For the CDR3, the DNA is TGTGCCAGCAGCGTAGTCGGGGGGCTCCCCTCTGGGGCCAACGTCCTGACTTTC.

The CDR3 DNA follows: TGTGCCAGCAGCTCGCTAGCGGGGGGCTACGAGCAGTACTTC. It codes for CASSSLAGGYEQYF. The V call is TRBV7-8, the J call TRBJ2-7; 11 nucleotides match TRBD2. CDR3 length: 14 amino acids. Trimming took 4 bases from V and 3 from J; bases not matched to a gene: 2. Germline values: CDR1 SGHVS, CDR2 FQNEAQ.

The chain couples TRBV28 to TRBJ1-1, with 7 bases that match TRBD1. The CDR3 is 15 residues long. CDR1 MDHEN and CDR2 SYDVKM come from the germline V gene. The junction had 14 bases not matched to a gene; V was cut back by 2 bases and J by 11 bases. CDR3 in DNA: TGTGCCAGCAGTTTAATCATCCGACAGGGACGGGGCGCTTTCTTT. Its translation: CASSLIIRQGRGAFF.

The chain joins TRBV28 to TRBJ2-7, with D possibly matching TRBD1 (7 bases). The V end lost 3 bases, the J end lost 2 bases, and 14 bases lay between the germline ends. The germline V gene has CDR1 MDHEN and CDR2 SYDVKM. The CDR3 loop spans 15 amino acids. For the CDR3, the DNA is TGTGCCAGCAGTTTCACGCCAGGGGGGCCCTACGAGCAGTACTTC. Translation gives CASSFTPGGPYEQYF.

The rearrangement joins TRBV28 to TRBJ2-7, with TRBD1 matching 9 bases. CDR1 is MDHEN, CDR2 SYDVKM, per germline. The CDR3 is 15 amino acids. With 7 bases clipped from V and 4 bases from J, the junction kept 11 bases outside the gene matches. The CDR3 DNA is TGTGCCAGCACGTCCCGGGACAGGGAGAATTACGAGCAGTACTTC. Translation gives CASTSRDRENYEQYF.

The V gene is TRBV29-1, the J gene TRBJ2-7; the match to TRBD1 covers 8 bases. Germline CDR1 is SQVTM and CDR2 is ANQGSEA. This CDR3 region has 14 residues. The J segment lost 3 bases and the V segment lost 4 bases, leaving 8 bases of the junction unmatched. In DNA form, the CDR3 reads TGCAGCGTTGTGGTTCAGGGGGCCCTCTACGAGCAGTACTTC. Amino acids: CSVVVQGALYEQYF.

The rearrangement uses TRBV7-9 and TRBJ1-2; 8 bases fit TRBD1. The CDR3 length is 13 residues. Germline loops: CDR1 SEHNR, CDR2 FQNEAQ (reference sequence). Trimming at V came to 5 bases and at J to 7 bases, leaving 6 bases not matched to a gene. The CDR3 DNA follows: TGTGCCAGCAGCCTCGGACAGGGTGGTGGCTACACCTTC. This encodes CASSLGQGGGYTF.

This chain joins TRBV5-1 and TRBJ1-5; 7 bases are a match to TRBD1. Per the germline V gene, CDR1 is SGHRS and CDR2 is YFSETQ. Trimming at V came to 5 bases and at J to 7 bases, leaving 9 bases not matched to a gene. The CDR3 loop spans 14 amino acids. The CDR3 protein is CASSPDRRGQPQHF. The CDR3 coding sequence is TGCGCCAGCAGTCCGGACAGGCGAGGGCAGCCCCAGCATTTT.

The V gene is TRBV29-1, the J gene TRBJ2-7; no definite D call. Trimming removed 2 bases at V and 7 bases at J, with 9 bases between. This CDR3 comprises 11 residues. The germline V gene encodes CDR1 SQVTM and CDR2 ANQGSEA. CDR3 sequence reads: CSVETPTEQYF. In DNA, the CDR3 is TGCAGCGTTGAAACCCCTACGGAGCAGTACTTC.

The chain recombines TRBV7-3 with TRBJ1-1; D is ambiguous. From germline, CDR1 is SGHTA and CDR2 FQGTGA. The CDR3 is made up of 13 amino acids. The V end was cut by 0 bases, the J end by 5 bases, with 7 bases between. CDR3: CASSLTLLTEAFF. In DNA form, the CDR3 reads TGTGCCAGCAGCTTAACCCTCCTGACTGAAGCTTTCTTT.

CDR3 coding DNA: TGTGCCAGCAGCTTGTGGCTAGGGACAGGGGGTCAGCCCCAGCATTTT. This codes for CASSLWLGTGGQPQHF. This rearrangement joins TRBV5-6 to TRBJ1-5; 11 bases fit TRBD1. There are 16 residues in the CDR3. V lost 1 base to trimming and J lost 6 bases; unmatched junction nucleotides: 6. Germline lookup yields CDR1 SGHDT and CDR2 YYEEEE.

This chain links TRBV6-5 with TRBJ1-1, with 7 bases identical to TRBD1. The length of the CDR3 is 14 residues. Unmatched junction bases numbered 9, after V lost 7 bases and J lost 4 bases. Germline lookup yields CDR1 MNHEY and CDR2 SVGAGI. DNA of the CDR3: TGTGCCAGCAAAAAAACAGGGGTGGGCACTGAAGCTTTCTTT. Translating gives CASKKTGVGTEAFF.

DNA for the CDR3: TGTGCCAGCAGCTTAGACAGGGACGTAGGGCGTAATGAAAAACTGTTTTTT. Its translation: CASSLDRDVGRNEKLFF. This chain links TRBV7-2 with TRBJ1-4; TRBD1 might be the D (6 bases). V lost 1 base and J lost 4, with 16 bases in between. This CDR3 has 17 residues. The germline CDR1 and CDR2 sequences are SGHTA and FQGNSA.